A single sample gave rise to the 27 T cell receptor beta chains below, sequenced in a study of beta chain features in type 1 diabetes. Study-wide results and limits: People with Type 1 diabetes carried modestly yet significantly shorter TCRB CDR3s in all four CD4+ subsets.

Expressed TCRB transcripts got sequenced, as all isolated RNA was reverse transcribed. Profiling relied on immunoSEQ multiplex PCR, and the TCRdb table lists in-frame clones only, not all of them. This sample yields 600,000 to 700,000 clones, of which around an eighth are seen a single time; about 0.11% belongs to the top ten. These receptors' antigens are unknown. The specimen was naive CD4+ T cells from blood. Receptors were obtained from a man in his thirties or forties with type 1 diabetes.

A few counts support this clone. The chain links TRBV30 to TRBJ1-5; no firm D call. The CDR3 is 13 residues long. The germline CDR1 and CDR2 sequences are GTSNPN and SVGIG (reference sequence). Trimming removed 3 bases from V and 6 bases from J, with 12 bases in between. CDR3 DNA: TGTGCCTGGAGCCAAGGAAGGCTTCAGCCCCAGCATTTT. Translation: CAWSQGRLQPQHF.

This clone turned up a few times. The chain is built from TRBV10-3 and TRBJ1-4; TRBD1 matches at 9 bases. Trimming at V came to 4 bases and at J to 4 bases, leaving 1 base not matched to a gene. CDR3 size: 14 residues. Per germline, CDR1 ENHRY and CDR2 SYGVKD. Here the CDR3 DNA reads TGTGCCATCAGTGTGGACAGGGGTAATGAAAAACTGTTTTTT. This gives the protein CAISVDRGNEKLFF.

J is TRBJ1-1 and V is TRBV4-3, with 8 nucleotides matching TRBD1. In germline, CDR1 is LGHNA, CDR2 YSLEER. V shed 3 bases and J 8 bases; nucleotides not matched to a gene: 5. The CDR3 runs to 13 residues. DNA for the CDR3: TGCGCCAGCAGCCACACAGGGGGTAAAGAAGCTTTCTTT. Its protein is CASSHTGGKEAFF.

The V call is TRBV4-3, the J call TRBJ2-1; tentatively, D is TRBD1 (6 bases). CDR1 and CDR2 from the germline V gene are LGHNA and YSLEER. V was shortened by 1 base and J by 7 bases, with 8 bases between the two germline ends. The CDR3 consists of 13 residues. This chain's CDR3 is CASSQGTANEQFF. The CDR3 DNA sequence: TGCGCCAGCAGCCAAGGGACAGCTAATGAGCAGTTCTTC.

This chain connects TRBV28 to TRBJ1-2; D gene unclear. This CDR3 spans 15 amino acids. The V gene lost 4 bases and the J gene lost 2 bases, with 14 bases spanning the gap. Germline V gives CDR1 MDHEN, CDR2 SYDVKM. Here the CDR3 reads CASSYPGDINYGYTF. CDR3 bases: TGTGCCAGCAGTTACCCGGGAGATATCAACTATGGCTACACCTTC.

The V gene is TRBV5-4, the J gene TRBJ1-3; TRBD1 matches at 9 bases. The CDR3 has 16 amino acids. Germline V lookup: CDR1 SGHNT, CDR2 YYREEE (reference sequence). V gave up 3 bases and J gave up 7 bases; unmatched junction bases: 11. The CDR3 coding sequence is TGTGCCAGCAGCTCGGCACCGGGACAGGGTGCGAACACCATATATTTT. Translation gives CASSSAPGQGANTIYF.

The V call is TRBV18, the J call TRBJ1-5, with D possibly matching TRBD1 (5 bases). V gave up 5 bases and J gave up 0 bases, with 11 bases separating them. This CDR3 has 15 amino acids. Germline CDR1 and CDR2: KGHSH and LQKENI. The CDR3 DNA reads TGTGCCAGCTCATCCTCGGGGCTTAGCAATCAGCCCCAGCATTTT. This codes for CASSSSGLSNQPQHF.

This chain connects TRBV27 to TRBJ2-7; no definite D call. This CDR3 region has 17 residues. Trimming removed 2 bases at V and 3 bases at J, with 20 bases between. CDR1 and CDR2 (germline): MNHEY, SMNVEV (reference sequence). The CDR3 here is CASSLRKTANFVYEQYF. CDR3 nucleotides: TGTGCCAGCAGTTTACGGAAAACAGCTAACTTTGTCTACGAGCAGTACTTC.

The chain joins TRBV28 to TRBJ1-5; no reliable D call. CDR1 and CDR2 (germline): MDHEN, SYDVKM. Trimming pared 5 bases from V and 5 bases from J, leaving 4 bases between. The CDR3 length is 11 residues. CDR3 in DNA: TGTGCCAGCAGTGACTATCAGCCCCAGCATTTT. Protein product: CASSDYQPQHF.

Here the CDR3 reads CSVVFGGYTDTQYF. Here the CDR3 DNA reads TGCAGCGTTGTTTTTGGCGGATACACAGATACGCAGTATTTT. The gene calls are TRBV29-1 and TRBJ2-3, with D uncertain. The V gene's germline CDR1 is SQVTM and CDR2 ANQGSEA. The CDR3 runs 14 residues. V lost 4 bases and J 2 bases, leaving 13 bases between the germline ends.

This clone turned up a few times. V gene TRBV15 combines with J gene TRBJ2-7; maybe TRBD1 (8 bases). Per the germline V gene, CDR1 is LNHNV and CDR2 is YYDKDF (reference sequence). The CDR3 length is 15 residues. Trimming cost V 5 bases and J 3 bases, with 17 bases left between them. In nucleotides, the CDR3 is TGTGCCACCAGCCGAGGACTAGGACAGGGCTACGAGCAGTACTTC. Its protein is CATSRGLGQGYEQYF.

This clone was observed a handful of times. The chain is built from TRBV30 and TRBJ1-3; perhaps TRBD1 as D (5 bases). The CDR3 is 14 residues long. With 4 bases removed from V and 2 bases from J, the gap between germline ends came to 12 bases. Germline-derived CDR1 and CDR2 are GTSNPN and SVGIG (reference sequence). In DNA form, the CDR3 reads TGTGCCTGGATGCTAGGGGCCGCTGGAAACACCATATATTTT. Translating gives CAWMLGAAGNTIYF.

This clone was seen only a few times. CDR3: CASSTTDGIYSNQPQHF. The CDR3, as DNA: TGTGCCAGCAGCACCACGGATGGGATCTATAGCAATCAGCCCCAGCATTTT. The V call is TRBV9, the J call TRBJ1-5; D is unresolved. Germline V gives CDR1 SGDLS, CDR2 YYNGEE. The CDR3 loop spans 17 amino acids. V was trimmed by 4 bases and J by 0 bases, leaving 17 bases between them.

This chain joins TRBV23-1 and TRBJ1-1; D is unclear. TRBV23-1 is given ORF status, its function remaining uncertain. The V end lost 0 bases, the J end lost 5 bases, and 16 bases lay between the germline ends. This CDR3 comprises 16 residues. The CDR3 is CASSQSCGLGMTEAFF. CDR3 nucleotides: TGCGCCAGCAGTCAATCATGTGGTCTTGGGATGACTGAAGCTTTCTTT.

This clone appeared a few times. The chain uses TRBV2 and TRBJ2-5, with D possibly being TRBD2 (6 bases). The CDR3 consists of 13 residues. Germline CDR1 reads SNHLY; CDR2 reads FYNNEI. V lost 3 bases, J lost 5 bases, and 10 bases lay in between. The CDR3 here is CASSEEGLETQYF. The CDR3 region has the DNA TGTGCCAGCAGTGAGGAGGGCTTGGAGACCCAGTACTTC.

This clone has a handful of counts. The chain couples TRBV21-1 to TRBJ2-6; the table's TRBD1 call for D was not verified on the DNA. TRBV21-1 is marked as a pseudogene. The CDR3 totals 18 residues. For the CDR3, the DNA is TGTGCCAGCAGTATTACCGGGACAGGGCACTCTGGGGCCAACGTCCTGACTTTC. The encoded protein is CASSITGTGHSGANVLTF.

This clone was detected only a few times. The chain is built from TRBV7-9 and TRBJ2-2, with 7 bases lining up with TRBD1. The CDR3 is 13 amino acids. V was pared by 8 bases and J by 3 bases, with 3 bases of the junction left unmatched. CDR1 and CDR2 from the germline V gene are SEHNR and FQNEAQ (reference sequence). CDR3 in DNA: TGTGCCAGCCTGGGACAGTACACCGGGGAGCTGTTTTTT. Protein: CASLGQYTGELFF. Variable domain in full (rest from reference TRBV7-9 and TRBJ2-2): DTGVSQNPRHKITKRGQNVTFRCDPISEHNRLYWYRQTLGQGPEFLTYFQNEAQLEKSRLLSDRFSAERPKGSFSTLEIQRTEQGDSAMYLCASLGQYTGELFFGEGSRLTVL.

This clone was counted between two and nine times. The V and J genes are TRBV7-2 and TRBJ2-5; possibly TRBD2 for D (5 bases). The length of the CDR3 is 15 residues. Looked up from germline, CDR1 is SGHTA and CDR2 is FQGNSA. Trimming cost V 0 bases and J 2 bases, with 10 bases left between them. CDR3 nucleotides: TGTGCCAGCAGCTTAGCGCGAAGCGGACAAGAGACCCAGTACTTC. It specifies CASSLARSGQETQYF.

J is TRBJ1-2 and V is TRBV6-5; 11 bases agree with TRBD1. Germline V lookup: CDR1 MNHEY, CDR2 SVGAGI. With V trimmed by 5 bases and J by 3 bases, 5 bases remained unmatched. This CDR3 spans 15 amino acids. This CDR3 is CASSVPGQGDYGYTF. Here the CDR3 DNA reads TGTGCCAGCAGTGTTCCGGGACAGGGGGACTATGGCTACACCTTC.

V usage is TRBV27 and J usage is TRBJ2-1; the D gene is possibly TRBD2 (7 bases). CDR3 length: 18 residues. V lost 2 bases to trimming and J lost 5 bases, with 22 bases between them. Germline V gives CDR1 MNHEY, CDR2 SMNVEV (reference sequence). CDR3 sequence: CASSLGVRVLGGHNEQFF. The CDR3 DNA reads TGTGCCAGCAGTTTAGGGGTGCGAGTGCTGGGGGGGCACAATGAGCAGTTCTTC.

The rearrangement joins TRBV2 to TRBJ2-3; 8 nucleotides agree with TRBD1. CDR1 is SNHLY, CDR2 FYNNEI, per germline. The trim removed 8 bases at V and 0 bases at J, leaving 10 bases unmatched. There are 16 residues in the CDR3. CDR3 DNA sequence: TGTGCCAGCCTGGGACAGGATATTTCTAGCACAGATACGCAGTATTTT. It encodes CASLGQDISSTDTQYF.

The chain carries TRBV19 and TRBJ1-5; the D is unclear. Trimming left V 7 bases short and J 2 bases short, with 9 bases between. This CDR3 is built from 13 residues. Germline-derived CDR1 and CDR2 are LNHDA and SQIVND (reference sequence). CDR3 nucleotides: TGTGCCAGTAAACTAAGGGGCAATCAGCCCCAGCATTTT. Translation gives CASKLRGNQPQHF. Combining the CDR3 with reference TRBV19 and TRBJ1-5 gives the whole variable domain DGGITQSPKYLFRKEGQNVTLSCEQNLNHDAMYWYRQDPGQGLRLIYYSQIVNDFQKGDIAEGYSVSREKKESFPLTVTSAQKNPTAFYLCASKLRGNQPQHFGDGTRLSIL.

The gene calls are TRBV7-6 and TRBJ2-1; D unresolved. The V end was cut by 1 base, the J end by 6 bases, with 10 bases between. Germline V gene data show CDR1 as SGHVS and CDR2 as FNYEAQ. The CDR3 totals 14 residues. CDR3 amino acids: CASSLVSDSNEQFF. CDR3 nucleotide sequence: TGTGCCAGCAGCTTAGTATCGGATTCCAATGAGCAGTTCTTC.

On this clone: This CDR3 is also generated by other DNA sequences in the sample. This chain connects TRBV18 to TRBJ1-1; D remains unclear. The CDR3 spans 14 residues. Germline-derived CDR1 and CDR2 are KGHSH and LQKENI. The V end lost 0 bases, the J end lost 2 bases, and 7 bases lay between the germline ends. CDR3 residues: CASSPPGVNTEAFF. The CDR3, as DNA: TGTGCCAGCTCACCACCCGGGGTTAACACTGAAGCTTTCTTT. The whole variable domain, remainder taken from reference TRBV18 and TRBJ1-1, is NAGVMQNPRHLVRRRGQEARLRCSPMKGHSHVYWYRQLPEEGLKFMVYLQKENIIDESGMPKERFSAEFPKEGPSILRIQQVVRGDSAAYFCASSPPGVNTEAFFGQGTRLTVV.

The chain joins TRBV2 to TRBJ1-4; 7 bases match TRBD1. This CDR3 is built from 14 residues. Germline lookup yields CDR1 SNHLY and CDR2 FYNNEI. With V trimmed by 3 bases and J by 5 bases, 3 bases remained unmatched. The CDR3 sequence is CASSDQGGNEKLFF. In DNA, the CDR3 is TGTGCCAGCAGTGATCAGGGGGGCAATGAAAAACTGTTTTTT.

The chain employs TRBV28 and TRBJ1-5; 7 bases match TRBD1. V dropped 7 bases and J dropped 3; count of bases not matched to a gene: 6. The germline V gene has CDR1 MDHEN and CDR2 SYDVKM. The CDR3 runs to 14 residues. CDR3 region: CASTSGQFNQPQHF. As DNA, the CDR3 is TGTGCCAGCACCTCGGGACAGTTCAATCAGCCCCAGCATTTT.

The chain is built from TRBV2 and TRBJ2-3; D gene ambiguous. Germline loops: CDR1 SNHLY, CDR2 FYNNEI. The CDR3 consists of 11 residues. V shed 5 bases and J shed 6 bases, with 6 bases lying between them. The CDR3, as DNA: TGTGCCAGCAGTCAGTCGGATACGCAGTATTTT. Its translation: CASSQSDTQYF. Together with reference TRBV2 and TRBJ2-3, the CDR3 gives the full variable domain: EPEVTQTPSHQVTQMGQEVILRCVPISNHLYFYWYRQILGQKVEFLVSFYNNEISEKSEIFDDQFSVERPDGSNFTLKIRSTKLEDSAMYFCASSQSDTQYFGPGTRLTVL.